Following are 24 T cell receptor delta chains from one sample sequenced in a study of gamma-delta chains in newborns, infants, children. TCRdb made new clone calls on the reads using CATT. The table includes roughly 3,900 delta-chain clones, 1.5% to 2% detected once. Sequencing was carried out using blood. The receptors derive from a child who was a newborn, infant or young child, either healthy, febrile or measles-vaccinated (not recorded which).

This clone was seen more than once but under ten times. The chain has TRDV2 and TRDJ3; 7 nucleotides agree with TRDD3. CDR1 and CDR2 from the germline V gene are GEAIGNYY and EKD. CDR3 size: 17 residues. With 2 bases clipped from V and 0 bases from J, the junction kept 3 bases outside the gene matches. CDR3 nucleotide sequence: TGTGCCTGTGACAGTACTGGGGACTCCTGGGACACCCGACAGATGTTTTTC. Translated: CACDSTGDSWDTRQMFF.

The chain combines TRDV2 with TRDJ3, with 12 bases that match TRDD3. This CDR3 contains 19 residues. Germline V gives CDR1 GEAIGNYY, CDR2 EKD. Unmatched junction bases numbered 6, after V lost 2 bases and J lost 2 bases. CDR3 protein: CACDKVLGDTAWDTRQMFF. CDR3 nucleotide sequence: TGTGCCTGTGACAAAGTACTGGGGGATACCGCCTGGGACACCCGACAGATGTTTTTC.

A remark on this clone: This likely stems from a read error, as it lies one base from a far larger clone. The rearrangement joins TRAV29/DV5 to TRDJ2, with 9 bases aligning to TRDD3. The CDR3 length is 15 residues. CDR1 is NSMFDY, CDR2 ISSIKDK, per germline. CDR3 sequence: CASNDPGDTIAQLFF. In DNA, the CDR3 is TGTGCCTCCAACGACCCGGGGGATACTATAGCACAACTCTTCTTT.

Sample share makes this clone large. This CDR3 is also generated by other DNA sequences in the sample. The J gene is TRDJ2, the V gene TRDV2; 7 bases are shared with TRDD3. This CDR3 has 17 amino acids. Germline V gene data show CDR1 as GEAIGNYY and CDR2 as EKD. Trimming removed 4 bases from V and 0 bases from J; junction bases left unmatched: 10. CDR3 bases: TGTGCCTGTGATCCTCTGGGGGCCCTCCCTTTGACAGCACAACTCTTCTTT. This translates into CACDPLGALPLTAQLFF.

This clone has a handful of counts. It is likely a read error: a sequence one base away is far more abundant. Other DNA sequences from this sample encode an identical CDR3 as well. The chain links TRDV2 to TRDJ3; 11 positions match TRDD3. Germline V gene sequence: CDR1 GEAIGNYY, CDR2 EKD. The CDR3 consists of 18 residues. The CDR3 sequence: CACDVLGDSSRDTRQMFF. The CDR3 DNA reads as TGTGCCTGTGACGTACTGGGGGATAGCTCCAGGGACACCCGACAGATGTTTTTC.

The CDR3 DNA is TGTGCTCTTGGGGAACTAAGATCCTACTGGGGATACGAAGGGGGCGATAAACTCATCTTT. Translated, it gives CALGELRSYWGYEGGDKLIF. This chain joins TRDV1 and TRDJ1; 9 bases fit TRDD3. The germline V gene encodes CDR1 TSWWSYY and CDR2 QGS. After removal of 0 bases from V and 4 bases from J, the junction contained 18 bases not matched to a gene. The CDR3 is 20 residues long.

This clone appeared a few times. V gene TRDV2 combines with J gene TRDJ3, with 8 bases aligning to TRDD3. J lost 2 bases, V lost 0 bases, and 5 bases had no gene match. The germline V gene has CDR1 GEAIGNYY and CDR2 EKD. This CDR3 has 18 residues. The CDR3 here is CACDTVGGSPWDTRQMFF. The CDR3 DNA follows: TGTGCCTGTGACACCGTTGGGGGATCTCCCTGGGACACCCGACAGATGTTTTTC.

This clone was seen more than once but under ten times. The chain recombines TRDV2 with TRDJ2; 9 bases match TRDD3. Germline-derived CDR1 and CDR2 are GEAIGNYY and EKD. This CDR3 is 16 amino acids long. The trim removed 3 bases at V and 0 bases at J, leaving 4 bases unmatched. The CDR3 DNA sequence: TGTGCCTGTGACGTACTGGGGGACGCTTTGACAGCACAACTCTTCTTT. Translation: CACDVLGDALTAQLFF.

This clone rates as large. Additional DNA sequences in this sample encode the identical CDR3. The chain carries TRDV2 and TRDJ2; 9 nucleotides align to TRDD3. Germline CDR1 is GEAIGNYY and CDR2 is EKD. There are 15 residues in the CDR3. The ends lost 3 bases at V and 0 bases at J; junction bases unmatched: 1. CDR3 sequence: CACDYWGTLTAQLFF. DNA of the CDR3: TGTGCCTGTGACTACTGGGGGACTTTGACAGCACAACTCTTCTTT.

This clone was detected only a few times. A single base separates this from a much larger clone, so it may be a read error. This chain joins TRDV2 and TRDJ3; TRDD3 matches 9 bases. Germline V gene data show CDR1 as GEAIGNYY and CDR2 as EKD. The CDR3 sequence is 19 residues long. V was pared by 5 bases and J by 0 bases, with 10 bases of the junction left unmatched. This CDR3 reads CACGILGEFSSWDTRQMFF. CDR3 bases: TGTGCCTGTGGCATACTGGGGGAGTTTAGCTCCTGGGACACCCGACAGATGTTTTTC.

This clone was recorded a few times. The chain carries TRDV2 and TRDJ2; the D gene is possibly TRDD3 (6 bases). The CDR3 is 19 residues long. Trimming cost V 3 bases and J 1 base, with 23 bases left between them. From germline, CDR1 is GEAIGNYY and CDR2 EKD. CDR3 sequence (DNA): TGTGCCTGTGACTCCATGGCCGGTGGGGGCCCCCTTTTGACAGCACAACTCTTCTTT. This sequence encodes CACDSMAGGGPLLTAQLFF.

In the case of this clone: A far larger clone is off by one base, so a read error is likely. CDR3 DNA: TGTGCCTGTGACACCGTGGGGTTTCACACCGATAGACTCATCTTT. This sequence encodes CACDTVGFHTDRLIF. The chain has TRDV2 and TRDJ1; tentatively, D is TRDD3 (5 bases). Germline V gives CDR1 GEAIGNYY, CDR2 EKD. This CDR3 spans 15 amino acids.

There are a few counts of this clone. The V call is TRDV2, the J call TRDJ2; a weak D match, TRDD3 (5 bases). Germline values: CDR1 GEAIGNYY, CDR2 EKD. The CDR3 consists of 11 residues. Trimming shortened V by 0 bases and J by 10 bases, and 5 bases separated the two germline ends. In DNA, the CDR3 is TGTGCCTGTGACACCGGGGGACAACTCTTCTTT. Translating gives CACDTGGQLFF.

By sample share, this clone is medium-sized. Within the sample, other DNA sequences also encode this same CDR3. The rearrangement joins TRDV2 to TRDJ3, with D possibly TRDD3 on 6 matching bases. The CDR3 spans 18 residues. Germline loops: CDR1 GEAIGNYY, CDR2 EKD. V lost 0 bases to trimming and J lost 0 bases, with 11 bases between them. CDR3 coding DNA: TGTGCCTGTGACACCTTGGGGATCAGCTCCTGGGACACCCGACAGATGTTTTTC. Amino acids: CACDTLGISSWDTRQMFF.

This clone showed up just a few times. V is TRDV2 and J is TRDJ3; the D gene is possibly TRDD3 (6 bases). Germline V gene lookup returns CDR1 GEAIGNYY and CDR2 EKD. The CDR3 consists of 16 residues. The V end lost 4 bases, the J end lost 0 bases, and 9 bases lay between the germline ends. The CDR3 reads CACEGMSSWDTRQMFF. As DNA, the CDR3 is TGTGCCTGTGAGGGGATGAGCTCCTGGGACACCCGACAGATGTTTTTC.

This clone turned up a few times. This chain joins TRDV2 and TRDJ3, with 10 bases matching TRDD3. The germline CDR1 and CDR2 sequences are GEAIGNYY and EKD. The V and J ends lost 1 base and 3 bases, in that order; junction bases with no gene match: 8. The CDR3 contains 19 residues. CDR3 residues: CACDTRSTGGFWDTRQMFF. In nucleotides, the CDR3 is TGTGCCTGTGACACTCGGAGTACTGGGGGATTCTGGGACACCCGACAGATGTTTTTC.

This clone was seen a handful of times. One end of the junction does not line up with germline, which may come from a read error. The rearrangement joins TRDV2 to TRDJ3; 10 bases agree with TRDD3. The CDR3 extends over 17 amino acids. From germline, CDR1 is GEAIGNYY and CDR2 EKD. The CDR3 bases are TGTGCCTGTGGCACCGGGGGATACGACTGGGACACCCGACAGATGTTTTTC. Its protein is CACGTGGYDWDTRQMFF.

Although no V gene was called, TRDJ1 is the J gene; TRDD3 was called by the table and not checked on the DNA. The CDR3 extends over 18 amino acids. CDR3 bases: TGTGCTCTTGGGGAAGGCATTCCTACCCGGGGATACGCCGATAAACTCATCTTT. This sequence encodes CALGEGIPTRGYADKLIF.

The chain links TRDV2 to TRDJ3; no clear D gene. Trimming removed 3 bases at V and 0 bases at J, with 17 bases between. The CDR3 contains 19 residues. Germline CDR1 is GEAIGNYY and CDR2 is EKD. Written as DNA, the CDR3 is TGTGCCTGTGACCGTCGCCCCCTTGCCAGCTCCTGGGACACCCGACAGATGTTTTTC. Its translation: CACDRRPLASSWDTRQMFF.

This clone showed up just a few times. This same CDR3 is encoded by further DNA sequences in the sample. This chain uses TRDV2 with TRDJ3; 10 bases align to TRDD3. The CDR3 runs 18 residues. The V gene's germline CDR1 is GEAIGNYY and CDR2 EKD. Trimming took 0 bases from V and 4 from J; bases not matched to a gene: 5. This CDR3 reads CACDTGGYAEWDTRQMFF. In DNA form, the CDR3 reads TGTGCCTGTGACACCGGGGGATACGCGGAGTGGGACACCCGACAGATGTTTTTC.

This chain uses TRDV1 with TRDJ1; 9 nucleotides agree with TRDD2. There are 17 residues in the CDR3. J gave up 5 bases and V 4 bases, and 14 bases lay outside the gene matches. CDR1 and CDR2 from the germline V gene are TSWWSYY and QGS. The CDR3 is CALGGGLPTSGEDKLIF. CDR3 coding DNA: TGTGCTCTTGGGGGGGGCCTTCCTACTTCTGGGGAGGATAAACTCATCTTT.

This clone was observed a handful of times. Being one base from a much bigger clone, this may be a read error. The chain links TRDV2 to TRDJ3; 13 nucleotides align to TRDD3. The CDR3 has 18 amino acids. The germline V gene has CDR1 GEAIGNYY and CDR2 EKD. CDR3 DNA: TGTGCCTGTGGCACTACTGGGGGATACGCGTGGGGCACCCGACAGATGTTTTTC. This gives the protein CACGTTGGYAWGTRQMFF.

V usage is TRDV2 and J usage is TRDJ3; 12 positions match TRDD3. There are 18 residues in the CDR3. V lost 3 bases and J lost 2; bases outside the gene matches: 4. CDR1 is GEAIGNYY and CDR2 is EKD in the germline V gene. The CDR3 nucleotides read TGTGCCTGTGACCTACTGGGGGATACAACCTGGGACACCCGACAGATGTTTTTC. This translates into CACDLLGDTTWDTRQMFF.

This clone was detected only a few times. This clone may be a read error of a much larger clone one base away. Distinct nucleotide sequences in the sample also encode this CDR3. This chain joins TRDV2 and TRDJ1; D possibly corresponds to TRDD3 (6 bases). Trimming removed 0 bases from V and 5 bases from J, with 12 bases in between. The CDR3 contains 14 residues. The germline CDR1 and CDR2 sequences are GEAIGNYY and EKD. CDR3 region: CACDTGWDSDKLIF. CDR3 sequence (DNA): TGTGCCTGTGACACCGGCTGGGATAGTGATAAACTCATCTTT.